This T cell receptor (beta chain) was identified in a study of T cell responses to AZD1222 COVID-19 vaccine. Study-wide points: The donors showed a predominance of white British ancestry and of females, with possible underestimation of clonal diversity.

Generated by immunoSEQ multiplex PCR, the TCRdb table keeps only in-frame clones and is missing some. The repertoire holds approximately 110,000 clones, with roughly 85% as singletons. This clone was recorded only once. Its target is not known. Germline CDR1 is LNHDA and CDR2 is SQIVND (reference sequence). This CDR3 has 16 amino acids. Trimming at V came to 8 bases and at J to 6 bases, leaving 13 bases not matched to a gene. The chain links TRBV19 to TRBJ2-5; TRBD2 agrees at 12 bases. This sequence originates from an adult who received the AZD1222 COVID-19 vaccine. Sequenced here: peripheral blood, sampled 28 days after the second AZD1222 dose. Here the CDR3 DNA reads TGTGCCAGTGATACTGGGACTAGCGGGTTGATAAAGACCCAGTACTTC. Translating it yields CASDTGTSGLIKTQYF.